The subject of this entry is one TCR beta chain. No antigen is known for it. The V end lost 8 bases, the J end lost 0 bases, and 14 bases lay between the germline ends. This CDR3 region has 15 residues. Germline V gene data show CDR1 as MDHEN and CDR2 as SYDVKM. The data belong to a study of cytomegalovirus exposure and HLA in healthy donors. Study background: Caucasian-associated ancestry cluster membership applied to 75% to 85% of around 400 genotyped donors. Whole-study results and caveats: Common viral pathogens seemed, in a later analysis, to connect with several of the most significant clusters.

PCR primers comprised 60 Vbeta and 13 Jbeta primers. Sequenced by immunoSEQ multiplex PCR; TCRdb stores in-frame clones only, minus some. This sample has about 160,000 clones, with roughly 78% found just once. The sequence derives from a man aged 35 to 55 in good health and CMV-seronegative. Sequenced sample: PBMCs. The gene calls are TRBV28 and TRBJ1-5; D unclear. DNA of the CDR3: TGTGCCAGCCGAGTCCCGTCCTATAGCAATCAGCCCCAGCATTTT. Translating gives CASRVPSYSNQPQHF. Variable domain in full (rest from reference TRBV28 and TRBJ1-5): DVKVTQSSRYLVKRTGEKVFLECVQDMDHENMFWYRQDPGLGLRLIYFSYDVKMKEKGDIPEGYSVSREKKERFSLILESASTNQTSMYLCASRVPSYSNQPQHFGDGTRLSIL.